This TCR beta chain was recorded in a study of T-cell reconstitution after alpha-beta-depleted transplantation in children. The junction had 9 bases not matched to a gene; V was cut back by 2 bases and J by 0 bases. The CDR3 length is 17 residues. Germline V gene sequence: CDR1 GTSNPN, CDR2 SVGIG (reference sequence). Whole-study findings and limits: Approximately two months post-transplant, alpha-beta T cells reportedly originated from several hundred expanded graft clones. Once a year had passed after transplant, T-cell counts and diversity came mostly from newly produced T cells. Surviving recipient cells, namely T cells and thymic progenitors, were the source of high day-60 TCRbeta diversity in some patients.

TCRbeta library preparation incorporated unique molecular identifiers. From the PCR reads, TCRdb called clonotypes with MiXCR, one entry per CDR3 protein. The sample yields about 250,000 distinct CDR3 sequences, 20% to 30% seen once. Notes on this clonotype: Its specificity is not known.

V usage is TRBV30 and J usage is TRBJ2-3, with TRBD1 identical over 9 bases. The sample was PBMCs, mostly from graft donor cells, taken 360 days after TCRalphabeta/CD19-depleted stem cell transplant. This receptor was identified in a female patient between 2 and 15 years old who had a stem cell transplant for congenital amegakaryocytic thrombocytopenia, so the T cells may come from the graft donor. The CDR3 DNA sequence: TGTGCCTGGAGTCTCCCCGGACAGGGGACTAGCACAGATACGCAGTATTTT. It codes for CAWSLPGQGTSTDTQYF.